The 29 T cell receptor beta chains below come from one sample, sequenced in a study of CD8 T cells in ankylosing spondylitis. MiXCR, run by TCRdb on the 5' RACE reads, gives a single entry per CDR3 protein. This sample has a few hundred thousand distinct CDR3 sequences; over 15% occur once, and the top ten carry over 25%. Input material: blood, either unsorted or a sorted T cell fraction (not recorded which). These receptor sequences come from a male donor with ankylosing spondylitis or in good health (not recorded which).

On this clonotype: A read error may explain this, as a much larger clone is one base away. V is TRBV7-9 and J is TRBJ2-1; 12 positions match TRBD2. This CDR3 is built from 15 residues. The germline V gene encodes CDR1 SEHNR and CDR2 FQNEAQ (reference sequence). The J segment lost 7 bases and the V segment lost 5 bases, leaving 6 bases of the junction unmatched. CDR3: CASSPRTSGTNEQFF. CDR3 coding DNA: TGTGCCAGCAGCCCCCGGACTAGCGGGACTAATGAGCAGTTCTTC. Supplemented by reference TRBV7-9 and TRBJ2-1, the full variable domain reads DTGVSQNPRHKITKRGQNVTFRCDPISEHNRLYWYRQTLGQGPEFLTYFQNEAQLEKSRLLSDRFSAERPKGSFSTLEIQRTEQGDSAMYLCASSPRTSGTNEQFFGPGTRLTVL.

This clonotype was detected only a few times. The V gene is TRBV12-3 or TRBV12-4, the J gene TRBJ2-7; 12 bases match TRBD2. With 2 bases clipped from V and 4 bases from J, the junction kept 3 bases outside the gene matches. The CDR3 has 15 amino acids. The CDR3 sequence: CASSLWTSGEYEQYF. Written as DNA, the CDR3 is TGTGCCAGCAGTTTATGGACTAGCGGGGAATACGAGCAGTACTTC.

Only a few counts were recorded for this clonotype. The chain recombines TRBV6-5 with TRBJ2-4; the D gene is possibly TRBD2 (7 bases). Trimming removed 2 bases from V and 7 bases from J, with 12 bases in between. Germline assignment: CDR1 MNHEY and CDR2 SVGAGI. This CDR3 comprises 14 residues. This CDR3 reads CASSYGGGANIQYF. The CDR3 nucleotides are TGTGCCAGCAGTTACGGTGGGGGGGCGAACATTCAGTACTTC.

This clonotype was observed a handful of times. The gene calls are TRBV28 and TRBJ2-1; 12 nucleotides line up with TRBD2. Germline V gives CDR1 MDHEN, CDR2 SYDVKM. The ends lost 5 bases at V and 4 bases at J; junction bases unmatched: 9. This CDR3 comprises 17 residues. In DNA, the CDR3 is TGTGCCAGCAGTAAGACTAGCGGGGGCCTTTGGTACAATGAGCAGTTCTTC. It encodes CASSKTSGGLWYNEQFF. Full variable domain (rest looked up from reference TRBV28 and TRBJ2-1): DVKVTQSSRYLVKRTGEKVFLECVQDMDHENMFWYRQDPGLGLRLIYFSYDVKMKEKGDIPEGYSVSREKKERFSLILESASTNQTSMYLCASSKTSGGLWYNEQFFGPGTRLTVL.

This clonotype turned up a few times. The V call is TRBV29-1, the J call TRBJ2-7; D not resolved. The CDR3 consists of 16 residues. V was cut by 4 bases and J by 0 bases, with 19 bases left in between. Per the germline V gene, CDR1 is SQVTM and CDR2 is ANQGSEA. This chain's CDR3 is CSVGWFGQKHSYEQYF. The CDR3 DNA follows: TGCAGCGTTGGCTGGTTTGGTCAGAAGCACTCCTACGAGCAGTACTTC.

The V gene is TRBV6-5, the J gene TRBJ2-1; D possibly corresponds to TRBD2 (6 bases). Germline-derived CDR1 and CDR2 are MNHEY and SVGAGI. The CDR3 spans 16 residues. Trimming took 4 bases from V and 0 from J, leaving 13 bases between them. The CDR3 bases are TGTGCCAGCAGTTTTTCTAGCGCCTACTCCTACAATGAGCAGTTCTTC. It is translated as CASSFSSAYSYNEQFF.

This clonotype was seen only a few times. The chain carries TRBV7-9 and TRBJ2-3, with D hard to call. The CDR3 covers 14 residues. The ends were cut back, 0 bases at V and 4 bases at J, with 8 bases in the middle. The V gene's germline CDR1 is SEHNR and CDR2 FQNEAQ (reference sequence). CDR3 in amino acids: CASSLANLADTQYF. In nucleotides, the CDR3 is TGTGCCAGCAGCTTAGCAAACCTGGCAGATACGCAGTATTTT.

The chain joins TRBV4-2 to TRBJ2-1; D remains unclear. Germline CDR1 reads LGHNA; CDR2 reads YNFKEQ. Trimming pared 1 base from V and 0 bases from J, leaving 4 bases between. The CDR3 has 14 amino acids. CDR3 nucleotide sequence: TGTGCCAGCAGCCAAGCGGCCTCCTACAATGAGCAGTTCTTC. This sequence encodes CASSQAASYNEQFF.

The rearrangement links TRBV4-2 to TRBJ2-7; 9 bases are shared with TRBD1. Germline V CDR1 and CDR2: LGHNA, YNFKEQ. The CDR3 runs to 15 residues. V was clipped by 1 base and J by 3 bases; unmatched bases: 4. CDR3 DNA sequence: TGTGCCAGCAGCCAAGCGGGACAGGGTAGCTACGAGCAGTACTTC. Residues: CASSQAGQGSYEQYF.

This clonotype has only a few counts. V and J are TRBV12-3 or TRBV12-4 and TRBJ2-7; D is perhaps TRBD2 (5 bases). V lost 6 bases and J 3 bases, leaving 12 bases between the germline ends. The CDR3 covers 13 residues. CDR3 amino acids: CASSHGIDYEQYF. The CDR3 DNA is TGTGCCAGCAGCCACGGGATCGACTACGAGCAGTACTTC.

This chain links TRBV7-9 with TRBJ1-1; no firm D call. Germline CDR1 is SEHNR and CDR2 is FQNEAQ (reference sequence). The CDR3 contains 13 residues. Trimming removed 10 bases at V and 5 bases at J, with 17 bases between. The CDR3 sequence: CAIFMAGGTEAFF. The CDR3, as DNA: TGTGCCATCTTTATGGCGGGCGGTACTGAAGCTTTCTTT.

The gene calls are TRBV18 and TRBJ2-3; D not certain. Trimming shortened V by 3 bases and J by 2 bases, and 12 bases separated the two germline ends. The CDR3 consists of 15 residues. Germline CDR1 is KGHSH and CDR2 is LQKENI. The CDR3, as DNA: TGTGCCAGCTCACCCATAAGTATGACCACAGATACGCAGTATTTT. Translated: CASSPISMTTDTQYF.

This clonotype was seen a handful of times. The chain joins TRBV12-3 or TRBV12-4 to TRBJ2-2; tentative D call: TRBD1 (5 bases). The ends were cut back, 7 bases at V and 8 bases at J, with 8 bases in the middle. The CDR3 contains 11 residues. This CDR3 reads CASTPGGELFF. The CDR3 coding sequence is TGTGCCAGCACCCCAGGGGGGGAGCTGTTTTTT.

This chain joins TRBV6-5 and TRBJ2-1, with 8 bases fitting TRBD2. The CDR3 extends over 16 amino acids. Germline loops: CDR1 MNHEY, CDR2 SVGAGI. Trimming removed 0 bases from V and 0 bases from J; junction bases left unmatched: 1. CDR3 amino acids: CASSYSAGASYNEQFF. The CDR3 bases are TGTGCCAGCAGTTACTCAGCGGGAGCCTCCTACAATGAGCAGTTCTTC.

The gene calls are TRBV11-2 and TRBJ2-1, with 13 nucleotides matching TRBD2. CDR1 SGHAT and CDR2 FQNNGV come from the germline V gene. The V gene end was trimmed by 7 bases and the J gene end by 5 bases; junction bases not matched to a gene: 2. CDR3 length: 14 amino acids. This chain's CDR3 is CASTGTSGDNEQFF. CDR3 DNA sequence: TGTGCCAGCACCGGGACTAGCGGGGACAATGAGCAGTTCTTC. Full variable domain (missing parts from reference TRBV11-2 and TRBJ2-1): EAGVAQSPRYKIIEKRQSVAFWCNPISGHATLYWYQQILGQGPKLLIQFQNNGVVDDSQLPKDRFSAERLKGVDSTLKIQPAKLEDSAVYLCASTGTSGDNEQFFGPGTRLTVL.

V gene TRBV12-3 or TRBV12-4 combines with J gene TRBJ1-1; D not certain. The CDR3 is 16 amino acids. V lost 0 bases to trimming and J lost 0 bases, with 11 bases between them. CDR3 bases: TGTGCCAGCAGTTTAGCCCCAGTACCAATGAACACTGAAGCTTTCTTT. It yields the protein CASSLAPVPMNTEAFF.

This clonotype was detected many times. The chain couples TRBV2 to TRBJ1-2, with D perhaps matching TRBD1 (6 bases). Germline V CDR1 and CDR2: SNHLY, FYNNEI. The CDR3 is 14 amino acids. V shed 6 bases and J shed 7 bases, with 18 bases lying between them. As DNA, the CDR3 is TGTGCCAGCAGGGGGGCACAGGGACTGGCTGGCTACACCTTC. Residues: CASRGAQGLAGYTF.

The J gene is TRBJ2-5, the V gene TRBV11-2, with 12 bases fitting TRBD2. With V trimmed by 4 bases and J by 4 bases, 10 bases remained unmatched. Germline values: CDR1 SGHAT, CDR2 FQNNGV. This CDR3 region has 17 residues. The DNA of the CDR3 is TGTGCCAGCAGCTCCCCCCCGGCTAGCGGGAGGGCAGAGACCCAGTACTTC. Residues: CASSSPPASGRAETQYF.

This clonotype has a handful of counts. The chain has TRBV29-1 and TRBJ2-2, with D unclear. The germline V gene has CDR1 SQVTM and CDR2 ANQGSEA. The CDR3 is 13 amino acids. The V end was cut by 4 bases, the J end by 0 bases, with 6 bases between. The CDR3 coding sequence is TGCAGCGTTGGAAGTCCGAACACCGGGGAGCTGTTTTTT. Its protein product is CSVGSPNTGELFF.

This clonotype was seen only a few times. The chain has TRBV9 and TRBJ2-5; 12 nucleotides align to TRBD1. The CDR3 length is 17 residues. Germline loops: CDR1 SGDLS, CDR2 YYNGEE. V dropped 1 base and J dropped 5; count of bases not matched to a gene: 9. The CDR3 is CASSVRGLGQGAETQYF. CDR3 DNA: TGTGCCAGCAGCGTAAGGGGTTTGGGACAGGGGGCTGAGACCCAGTACTTC.

There are many counts of this clonotype. V is TRBV7-9 and J is TRBJ2-7; unclear D gene. The ends were cut back, 1 base at V and 4 bases at J, with 11 bases in the middle. Germline CDR1 and CDR2: SEHNR and FQNEAQ (reference sequence). This CDR3 is built from 14 residues. The CDR3 coding sequence is TGTGCCAGCAGCTTAGTTGGGGTTCCTTACGAGCAGTACTTC. It yields the protein CASSLVGVPYEQYF.

The J gene is TRBJ1-1, the V gene TRBV6-6; TRBD1 is a possible D gene (5 bases). The CDR3 is 13 amino acids. Germline-derived CDR1 and CDR2 are MNHNY and SVGAGI (reference sequence). V lost 7 bases and J 5 bases, leaving 14 bases between the germline ends. The CDR3 nucleotides are TGTGCCAGCACCGGGGGGAAGGGGACTGAAGCTTTCTTT. Encoded protein: CASTGGKGTEAFF.

V gene TRBV12-3 or TRBV12-4 combines with J gene TRBJ2-5; 8 nucleotides align to TRBD2. The junction had 9 bases not matched to a gene; V was cut back by 6 bases and J by 3 bases. The CDR3 covers 15 residues. CDR3 DNA: TGTGCCAGCAGCACACTAGCGGACCTCAAAGAGACCCAGTACTTC. It specifies CASSTLADLKETQYF.

This sequence joins TRBV4-3 and TRBJ2-1; TRBD1 or TRBD2 may be the D gene (7 bases each). V lost 0 bases, J lost 8 bases, and 14 bases lay in between. The V gene's germline CDR1 is LGHNA and CDR2 YSLEER. The CDR3 runs 15 residues. The CDR3 sequence: CASSQDSSGGDEQFF. CDR3 DNA sequence: TGCGCCAGCAGCCAAGACAGCTCAGGGGGGGATGAGCAGTTCTTC.

This clonotype has only a few counts. The chain joins TRBV11-2 to TRBJ2-7; 7 bases agree with TRBD1. CDR3 length: 15 amino acids. The V segment lost 6 bases and the J segment 3 bases; nucleotides outside the gene matches: 11. CDR1 SGHAT and CDR2 FQNNGV come from the germline V gene. The CDR3 region has the DNA TGTGCCAGCAGTCCTCTCAGGGACAGTTACTACGAGCAGTACTTC. It encodes CASSPLRDSYYEQYF.

This clonotype was counted between two and nine times. The chain has TRBV28 and TRBJ2-5; possibly TRBD1 or TRBD2 for D (5 bases each). This CDR3 comprises 14 residues. Deletions cut 3 bases from V and 2 bases from J, with 10 bases between. Germline lookup yields CDR1 MDHEN and CDR2 SYDVKM. CDR3 loop: CASSFLGRQETQYF. The CDR3 DNA sequence: TGTGCCAGCAGTTTCCTGGGACGGCAAGAGACCCAGTACTTC.

This clonotype was seen at least ten times. V gene TRBV5-1 combines with J gene TRBJ2-1; D is ambiguous. The CDR3 runs 11 residues. Germline CDR1 is SGHRS and CDR2 is YFSETQ. Trimming left V 6 bases short and J 8 bases short, with 9 bases between. The CDR3 DNA reads TGCGCCAGCAATGAGTACGATGAGCAGTTCTTC. Residues: CASNEYDEQFF.

As DNA, the CDR3 is TGTGCCAGCAGCTTGCCTTTGGGGGCTACCTACGAGCAGTACTTC. Encoded protein: CASSLPLGATYEQYF. V and J are TRBV7-8 and TRBJ2-7; D is possibly TRBD1 (6 bases). V lost 3 bases, J lost 2 bases, and 14 bases lay in between. This CDR3 contains 15 residues. Germline CDR1 reads SGHVS; CDR2 reads FQNEAQ.

V is TRBV19 and J is TRBJ1-5, with 7 bases fitting TRBD1. The CDR3 extends over 15 amino acids. Per the germline V gene, CDR1 is LNHDA and CDR2 is SQIVND (reference sequence). J was trimmed by 7 bases and V by 7 bases; bases with no gene match: 13. DNA of the CDR3: TGTGCCAGTAATCTACTCAGGGGGTCTAGGCAGCCCCAGCATTTT. Translating gives CASNLLRGSRQPQHF.